The 21 T cell receptor beta chains in this list originate from one sample, sequenced in a study of cytomegalovirus exposure and HLA in healthy donors (dated by TCRdb to between 2016 and 2019). Library prep was done by the immunoSEQ multiplex PCR assay. For the multiplex PCR, a mixture combining 60 forward primers for TCR Vbeta segments and 13 reverse primers for TCR Jbeta segments was used. What TCRdb holds here is the immuneACCESS table cut down to in-frame rearrangements. Part of the clones is not present; checked against another copy, under half of the missing clones reflect an unresolved V gene, and the others are unexplained. Here the sample has 140,000 to 150,000 clones; 68% occur a single time. The ten largest make up roughly 4% of the sample. Material for sequencing was PBMCs. The receptors here all came from a man in his sixties in good health and CMV-seronegative.

The CDR3 is CASSRSSETTDTQYF. The CDR3 DNA reads as TGTGCCAGCAGTCGGTCTAGCGAGACCACAGATACGCAGTATTTT. The rearrangement uses TRBV7-3 and TRBJ2-3; weak D call: TRBD2 (6 bases). The V gene lost 6 bases and the J gene lost 2 bases, with 15 bases spanning the gap. Germline loops: CDR1 SGHTA, CDR2 FQGTGA. The CDR3 consists of 15 residues.

There are a few counts of this clone. This chain connects TRBV5-1 to TRBJ2-2; 11 bases agree with TRBD2. CDR1 and CDR2 from the germline V gene are SGHRS and YFSETQ. With 4 bases clipped from V and 7 bases from J, the junction kept 6 bases outside the gene matches. This CDR3 region has 15 residues. For the CDR3, the DNA is TGCGCCAGCAGCCCGGGACTAGCGGAAGGCGGGGAGCTGTTTTTT. It codes for CASSPGLAEGGELFF. Full variable domain (remainder filled in from reference TRBV5-1 and TRBJ2-2): KAGVTQTPRYLIKTRGQQVTLSCSPISGHRSVSWYQQTPGQGLQFLFEYFSETQRNKGNFPGRFSGRQFSNSRSEMNVSTLELGDSALYLCASSPGLAEGGELFFGEGSRLTVL.

The CDR3 loop reads CASSLRIAGNEQYF. In DNA form, the CDR3 reads TGTGCCAGCAGCTTGCGGATAGCGGGGAACGAGCAGTACTTC. The J gene is TRBJ2-7, the V gene TRBV7-8; 8 bases agree with TRBD2. The junction had 6 bases not matched to a gene; V was cut back by 3 bases and J by 5 bases. This CDR3 is 14 amino acids long. CDR1 SGHVS and CDR2 FQNEAQ come from the germline V gene.

The rearrangement links TRBV10-3 to TRBJ2-3; the match to TRBD1 covers 7 bases. CDR3 length: 15 amino acids. Trimming took 3 bases from V and 6 from J; bases not matched to a gene: 9. CDR1 and CDR2 (germline): ENHRY, SYGVKD. The CDR3: CAISEGGQDLDTQYF. DNA for the CDR3: TGTGCCATCAGTGAAGGAGGACAGGACCTGGATACGCAGTATTTT.

The chain combines TRBV4-3 with TRBJ2-2; possible D gene TRBD2, 7 bases. In germline, CDR1 is LGHNA, CDR2 YSLEER. The V gene lost 0 bases and the J gene lost 0 bases, with 14 bases spanning the gap. The CDR3 length is 18 residues. In DNA form, the CDR3 reads TGCGCCAGCAGCCAAGATCTAGGGGGGGCAGCGAACACCGGGGAGCTGTTTTTT. Its protein is CASSQDLGGAANTGELFF.

This clone was observed a few times. The gene calls are TRBV11-3 and TRBJ2-1; D unresolved. The CDR3 loop spans 15 amino acids. V was shortened by 1 base and J by 3 bases, with 10 bases between the two germline ends. CDR1 SGHNT and CDR2 YENEEA come from the germline V gene. The DNA of the CDR3 is TGTGCCAGCAGCTTAGGGCGGTCTTTCTACAATGAGCAGTTCTTC. Its translation is CASSLGRSFYNEQFF.

The chain combines TRBV7-2 with TRBJ2-3, with D unresolved. The V gene's germline CDR1 is SGHTA and CDR2 FQGNSA. V shed 4 bases and J shed 5 bases, with 7 bases lying between them. The CDR3 has 12 residues. This CDR3 reads CASSSSGDTQYF. The CDR3 bases are TGTGCCAGCAGCTCTTCGGGAGATACGCAGTATTTT.

J is TRBJ1-1 and V is TRBV19; 7 nucleotides agree with TRBD1. The CDR3 length is 17 residues. V was pared by 3 bases and J by 1 base, with 11 bases of the junction left unmatched. CDR1 and CDR2 (germline): LNHDA, SQIVND (reference sequence). The CDR3 coding sequence is TGTGCCAGTAGTATCGTGACAGGGCGACTGGCGAACACTGAAGCTTTCTTT. Amino acid sequence: CASSIVTGRLANTEAFF.

The chain has TRBV2 and TRBJ1-5, with 7 positions matching TRBD1. This CDR3 spans 15 amino acids. V lost 6 bases to trimming and J lost 0 bases; unmatched junction nucleotides: 5. CDR1 is SNHLY, CDR2 FYNNEI, per germline. The CDR3 spells CASSPTGVSNQPQHF. The CDR3 DNA follows: TGTGCCAGCAGCCCAACAGGGGTTAGCAATCAGCCCCAGCATTTT.

With regard to this clone: Germline is not matched at one junction end, which may reflect a read error. The CDR3 spells CSSSLAQGTRTEAFF. The CDR3 region has the DNA TGTTCCAGCAGCTTAGCGCAGGGAACAAGAACTGAAGCTTTCTTT. The chain has TRBV7-9 and TRBJ1-1; possibly TRBD1 for D (5 bases). Germline V CDR1 and CDR2: SEHNR, FQNEAQ (reference sequence). CDR3 size: 15 residues.

The rearrangement joins TRBV27 to TRBJ2-2; TRBD1 might be the D (6 bases). Trimming shortened V by 6 bases and J by 4 bases, and 9 bases separated the two germline ends. This CDR3 has 13 amino acids. Germline V gene lookup returns CDR1 MNHEY and CDR2 SMNVEV (reference sequence). For the CDR3, the DNA is TGTGCCAGCAGAACAGGGCTCACCGGGGAGCTGTTTTTT. It translates to CASRTGLTGELFF.

The chain uses TRBV5-1 and TRBJ2-7; 10 bases fit TRBD1. This CDR3 spans 17 amino acids. V lost 4 bases, J lost 1 base, and 11 bases stayed unmatched. Germline V gene sequence: CDR1 SGHRS, CDR2 YFSETQ. CDR3 region: CASSPYAGDRGSYEQYF. The CDR3 nucleotides read TGCGCCAGCAGCCCATATGCCGGGGACAGGGGATCCTACGAGCAGTACTTC.

The genes are TRBV14 and TRBJ2-5; D may be TRBD2 (6 bases). The DNA end is more similar to TRBJ2-7, so the J call may be wrong. Germline lookup yields CDR1 SGHDN and CDR2 FVKESK. The CDR3 totals 14 residues. CDR3 sequence (DNA): TGTGCCAGTCGGATGGAGGGGAGGTCCTACGAGCAGTACTTC. It yields the protein CASRMEGRSYEQYF.

This clone has a handful of counts. The chain couples TRBV29-1 to TRBJ1-2; 9 nucleotides agree with TRBD1. This CDR3 is built from 12 residues. J was trimmed by 5 bases and V by 7 bases; bases with no gene match: 5. Germline loops: CDR1 SQVTM, CDR2 ANQGSEA. CDR3 protein: CSGGQGGYGYTF. The CDR3 region has the DNA TGCAGCGGGGGACAGGGCGGATATGGCTACACCTTC.

The chain carries TRBV5-1 and TRBJ1-4; D is unresolved. This CDR3 has 13 amino acids. V was trimmed by 1 base and J by 3 bases, leaving 4 bases between them. Germline V gives CDR1 SGHRS, CDR2 YFSETQ. The CDR3 sequence is CASSLRANEKLFF. The CDR3 DNA sequence: TGCGCCAGCAGCTTGCGGGCTAATGAAAAACTGTTTTTT.

J is TRBJ2-4 and V is TRBV18, with 11 bases that match TRBD1. The CDR3 is made up of 18 amino acids. Unmatched junction bases numbered 9, after V lost 4 bases and J lost 1 base. CDR1 is KGHSH and CDR2 is LQKENI in the germline V gene. In nucleotides, the CDR3 is TGTGCCAGCTCACAGGACAGGGGGCGCGGTCGGGCCAAAAACATTCAGTACTTC. Amino acid sequence: CASSQDRGRGRAKNIQYF.

CDR3 loop: CASSLGEGLTDTQYF. The CDR3 nucleotides read TGCGCCAGCAGCTTGGGAGAGGGCCTCACAGATACGCAGTATTTT. This chain links TRBV5-1 with TRBJ2-3; a possible D gene is TRBD2 (5 bases). Looked up from germline, CDR1 is SGHRS and CDR2 is YFSETQ. CDR3 length: 15 residues. Trimming removed 0 bases from V and 2 bases from J, with 10 bases in between.

The gene calls are TRBV10-3 and TRBJ1-2; possibly TRBD1 for D (6 bases). CDR1 is ENHRY and CDR2 is SYGVKD in the germline V gene. V was clipped by 6 bases and J by 2 bases, with 10 bases between them. CDR3 size: 13 residues. The CDR3 DNA is TGTGCCATCAGGACAGGTAACAACTATGGCTACACCTTC. Its protein product is CAIRTGNNYGYTF.

The chain has TRBV7-2 and TRBJ2-7; 7 positions agree with TRBD2. V was clipped by 1 base and J by 6 bases; unmatched bases: 3. This CDR3 has 13 residues. From germline, CDR1 is SGHTA and CDR2 FQGNSA. In nucleotides, the CDR3 is TGTGCCAGCAGCTTAGGACTAGCTCTCGAGCAGTACTTC. Translating it yields CASSLGLALEQYF.

The chain is built from TRBV13 and TRBJ1-1; D not resolved. Trimming stripped 6 bases from V and 7 bases from J, with 18 bases between. From germline, CDR1 is PRHDT and CDR2 FYEKMQ (reference sequence). The CDR3 runs to 14 residues. The CDR3 region has the DNA TGTGCCAGCAGTCCCCCGTCGGGGATTGATGAAGCTTTCTTT. It is translated as CASSPPSGIDEAFF.

This chain connects TRBV13 to TRBJ2-7; 7 bases match TRBD1. CDR3 length: 13 amino acids. Germline CDR1 PRHDT, CDR2 FYEKMQ (reference sequence). V lost 0 bases and J lost 5; bases outside the gene matches: 1. CDR3 sequence: CASSLGQGDEQYF. As DNA, the CDR3 is TGTGCCAGCAGCTTAGGTCAGGGGGACGAGCAGTACTTC.